The 16 T cell receptor beta chains below come from one sample, sequenced in a study of response to subunit inactivated influenza vaccine. TCRdb reprocessed the RT-PCR reads with MiXCR, giving one entry per CDR3 protein. Of about 520,000 distinct CDR3 sequences listed, approximately 24% are singletons. The sample in question was CD4+ T cells sorted from PBMCs, obtained 4 to 6 days after vaccination. The receptor source for this set is a man aged 45-65 years who received an inactivated influenza vaccine.

This clonotype has ten or more counts. The V and J genes are TRBV5-6 and TRBJ2-4, with D perhaps given as TRBD1 or TRBD2 (5 bases each). Per germline, CDR1 SGHDT and CDR2 YYEEEE. The CDR3 loop spans 13 amino acids. V lost 1 base to trimming and J lost 8 bases, with 10 bases between them. The CDR3 protein is CASSLRGLDIQYF. The DNA of the CDR3 is TGTGCCAGCAGCTTGCGGGGCCTGGACATTCAGTACTTC. Full variable domain (remainder filled in from reference TRBV5-6 and TRBJ2-4): DAGVTQSPTHLIKTRGQQVTLRCSPKSGHDTVSWYQQALGQGPQFIFQYYEEEERQRGNFPDRFSGHQFPNYSSELNVNALLLGDSALYLCASSLRGLDIQYFGAGTRLSVL.

The chain joins TRBV12-3 or TRBV12-4 to TRBJ2-3, with D perhaps TRBD2 (7 bases). The CDR3 consists of 16 residues. The V and J ends lost 1 base and 2 bases respectively, with 13 bases between them. CDR3 in DNA: TGTGCCAGCAGTTTAGAAAGGGGGGGAGACACAGATACGCAGTATTTT. It translates to CASSLERGGDTDTQYF.

This clonotype occurred a few times. This chain uses TRBV7-3 with TRBJ1-1; D gene ambiguous. The germline gives CDR1 SGHTA, CDR2 FQGTGA. Between the trimmed V and J ends, which lost 3 bases and 4 bases, there was a span of 9 bases. CDR3 length: 13 amino acids. In nucleotides, the CDR3 is TGTGCCAGCAGCTTCGGGTTCCGCACTGAAGCTTTCTTT. The encoded protein is CASSFGFRTEAFF.

The chain couples TRBV5-6 to TRBJ2-7; 7 bases agree with TRBD2. Germline V gene sequence: CDR1 SGHDT, CDR2 YYEEEE. The V segment lost 4 bases and the J segment 12 bases; nucleotides outside the gene matches: 10. The CDR3 is made up of 12 amino acids. The chain's CDR3 is CASSIPMGGTYF. The CDR3 DNA sequence: TGTGCCAGCAGCATCCCGATGGGGGGGACGTACTTC.

The chain recombines TRBV12-3 or TRBV12-4 with TRBJ2-4, with 9 nucleotides matching TRBD1. Trimming took 0 bases from V and 4 from J; bases not matched to a gene: 4. CDR3 length: 16 amino acids. As DNA, the CDR3 is TGTGCCAGCAGTTTAGCAGGTGGACAGGGGAAAAACATTCAGTACTTC. Translation gives CASSLAGGQGKNIQYF.

This clonotype showed up just once. This chain connects TRBV6-5 to TRBJ1-3; possible D gene TRBD1, 6 bases. Germline assignment: CDR1 MNHEY and CDR2 SVGAGI. This CDR3 has 15 residues. Trimming removed 3 bases from V and 0 bases from J, with 9 bases in between. The CDR3 sequence: CASSYQGGSGNTIYF. CDR3 DNA sequence: TGTGCCAGCAGTTATCAAGGGGGCTCTGGAAACACCATATATTTT.

This clonotype was recorded a few times. The chain joins TRBV10-3 to TRBJ1-1, with 7 bases fitting TRBD1. The CDR3 length is 15 residues. Trimming at V came to 4 bases and at J to 1 base, leaving 6 bases not matched to a gene. CDR1 and CDR2 (germline): ENHRY, SYGVKD. CDR3 in amino acids: CAISGLNRGNTEAFF. The CDR3 DNA reads TGTGCCATCAGTGGGCTAAACAGGGGGAACACTGAAGCTTTCTTT.

The rearrangement joins TRBV12-3 or TRBV12-4 to TRBJ1-2; a weak D match, TRBD1 (6 bases). V was cut by 6 bases and J by 7 bases, with 21 bases left in between. CDR3 length: 15 residues. CDR3 DNA: TGTGCCAGCAGGAAAGGGGGGACGCTCTCTCTTGGCTACACCTTC. Amino acids: CASRKGGTLSLGYTF.

The chain uses TRBV20-1 and TRBJ2-3, with 12 bases matching TRBD1. The CDR3 extends over 16 amino acids. V trimming: 2 bases; J trimming: 3 bases; junction bases outside the gene matches: 6. The germline V gene encodes CDR1 DFQATT and CDR2 SNEGSKA (reference sequence). CDR3 in amino acids: CSARPWDRGRTDTQYF. The CDR3 nucleotides are TGCAGTGCTAGACCCTGGGACAGGGGGCGTACAGATACGCAGTATTTT.

The genes are TRBV20-1 and TRBJ2-1, with D perhaps TRBD2 (6 bases). This CDR3 is built from 15 residues. With 6 bases removed from V and 4 bases from J, the gap between germline ends came to 19 bases. CDR1 is DFQATT, CDR2 SNEGSKA, per germline (reference sequence). The CDR3 nucleotides are TGCAGTGCAGCCCCCGGGGGAAGGGGATACAATGAGCAGTTCTTC. It yields the protein CSAAPGGRGYNEQFF.

The chain uses TRBV10-3 and TRBJ2-2; 11 bases are a match to TRBD2. Per germline, CDR1 ENHRY and CDR2 SYGVKD. The CDR3 has 14 amino acids. Losses at the gene ends were 10 bases for V and 7 bases for J; bases not matched to a gene: 8. The CDR3 loop reads CATTTSGAVGELFF. DNA for the CDR3: TGTGCCACTACGACTAGCGGGGCGGTCGGGGAGCTGTTTTTT.

This clonotype was observed a few times. The chain uses TRBV7-2 and TRBJ2-5; D is possibly TRBD1 or TRBD2 (5 bases each). V shed 5 bases and J shed 4 bases, with 20 bases lying between them. CDR3 size: 16 residues. Germline CDR1 reads SGHTA; CDR2 reads FQGNSA. The CDR3 loop is CASSASSSRVRETQYF. Here the CDR3 DNA reads TGTGCCAGCAGCGCCTCTTCTAGCAGGGTCAGAGAGACCCAGTACTTC.

This clonotype was counted a few times. The chain combines TRBV27 with TRBJ2-1; possible D gene TRBD2, 6 bases. V lost 3 bases and J 2 bases, leaving 14 bases between the germline ends. Looked up from germline, CDR1 is MNHEY and CDR2 is SMNVEV (reference sequence). The CDR3 spans 16 residues. CDR3 sequence: CASSFMGGRTYNEQFF. The CDR3 DNA reads TGTGCCAGCAGTTTTATGGGAGGAAGAACCTACAATGAGCAGTTCTTC.

Only a few counts were recorded for this clonotype. V is TRBV4-3 and J is TRBJ1-1; D might be TRBD1 (5 bases). The CDR3 has 15 residues. CDR1 and CDR2 (germline): LGHNA, YSLEER. V was clipped by 0 bases and J by 6 bases, with 14 bases between them. In DNA, the CDR3 is TGCGCCAGCAGCCAAGAAGTAAACAGGAGGTCTGAAGCTTTCTTT. Translated, it gives CASSQEVNRRSEAFF.

This clonotype occurred a few times. V and J are TRBV20-1 and TRBJ1-1; D uncertain. The CDR3 is 11 amino acids. Germline V gene data show CDR1 as DFQATT and CDR2 as SNEGSKA (reference sequence). V lost 6 bases, J lost 1 base, and 6 bases lay in between. CDR3 region: CSARQNTEAFF. The CDR3 nucleotides are TGCAGTGCAAGACAGAACACTGAAGCTTTCTTT.

This clonotype was found a few times. The V gene is TRBV20-1, the J gene TRBJ2-1; tentatively, D is TRBD1 (5 bases). The CDR3 loop spans 14 amino acids. The germline gives CDR1 DFQATT, CDR2 SNEGSKA (reference sequence). The V end lost 0 bases, the J end lost 3 bases, and 9 bases lay between the germline ends. CDR3 region: CSARDYRFYNEQFF. In DNA form, the CDR3 reads TGCAGTGCTAGAGATTACAGGTTCTACAATGAGCAGTTCTTC.